This TCR beta chain stems from a study of tumor-infiltrating lymphocytes in primary liver carcinoma. Study-wide context: Men and women, 30 to 69 years of age, made up the patients. The neoplasms were of stage T1-T3 N0M0, with dimensions of about 4.2 to 10 cm across. General study results and limits: When set against blood, tumors had a significantly higher top-250-clone fraction (p = 0.039).

Turning to this clonotype: The antigen is not known. Without the conserved terminal phenylalanine or tryptophan, this CDR3 likely stems from a read error.

With around 520 ng total RNA as template and a constant-region primer, TCR beta cDNA was made. Construction of TCR beta libraries relied on three successive nested multiplex PCR rounds employing slightly modified ARM-PCR. TCRdb redid the calling of the multiplex PCR reads with MiXCR, one entry per CDR3 protein. The sample lists 60,000 or so distinct CDR3 sequences, roughly 70% seen once, with 57% in the top ten. Co-extracted RNA and DNA came from approximately 20-30 mg of unsorted bulk tissue. Every tumor sample held more than 80% viable tumor cells. The sample taken for sequencing was liver tumor tissue from sampling region 2. Subset specified: tumor region T2, inferior pole. This receptor was taken from a man aged 35-49 years with primary liver carcinoma and hepatitis B virus infection.

The CDR3: CASSNPGQGMDEQFL. CDR3 sequence (DNA): TGCGCCAGCAGCAATCCGGGACAGGGTATGGATGAGCAGTTCCTC. V is TRBV4-1 and J is TRBJ2-1; 9 bases are shared with TRBD1. Trimming cost V 5 bases and J 8 bases; bases outside gene matches: 10. Germline-derived CDR1 and CDR2 are MGHRA and YSYEKL. The CDR3 consists of 15 residues.